Following are 19 T cell receptor beta chains from one sample sequenced in a study of lymphopenia after photon versus proton radiotherapy. Using immunoSEQ multiplex PCR, the repertoire was profiled, and TCRdb retains in-frame clones only, with some absent. Altogether 40,000 or so clones are present, about 85% being singletons, with the ten largest covering about 2.2%. The sample here was peripheral blood, taken from a patient treated with photon-based radiotherapy. The receptors derive from a man aged 35 to 55 with gastric cancer.

The chain carries TRBV19 and TRBJ2-5, with TRBD1 matching 10 bases. The CDR3 is 15 amino acids. The V and J ends lost 5 bases and 5 bases, in that order; junction bases with no gene match: 8. Germline V gives CDR1 LNHDA, CDR2 SQIVND (reference sequence). The CDR3 reads CASSPPGQGSETQYF. CDR3 sequence (DNA): TGTGCCAGTAGTCCGCCGGGACAGGGGTCCGAGACCCAGTACTTC.

The gene calls are TRBV10-3 and TRBJ2-5; possibly TRBD2 for D (6 bases). The CDR3 covers 12 residues. Germline CDR1 and CDR2: ENHRY and SYGVKD. The CDR3 here is CAAGTIGETQYF. Here the CDR3 DNA reads TGTGCGGCGGGGACCATTGGGGAGACCCAGTACTTC.

V is TRBV30 and J is TRBJ2-7; 11 nucleotides align to TRBD1. This CDR3 is 17 amino acids long. Losses at the gene ends were 0 bases for V and 0 bases for J; bases not matched to a gene: 7. In germline, CDR1 is GTSNPN, CDR2 SVGIG (reference sequence). For the CDR3, the DNA is TGTGCCTGGAGTGTAAGGGCCGGGACAGGGGGCTCCTACGAGCAGTACTTC. Amino acids: CAWSVRAGTGGSYEQYF.

In its sample, this clone was seen a few times. The rearrangement uses TRBV9 and TRBJ2-5, with D possibly TRBD2 on 6 matching bases. The ends were cut back, 0 bases at V and 5 bases at J, with 17 bases in the middle. Germline assignment: CDR1 SGDLS and CDR2 YYNGEE. The CDR3 is made up of 16 amino acids. The CDR3 coding sequence is TGTGCCAGCAGCGTAGGTTTGCGGGGTGGTGTGGAGACCCAGTACTTC. This codes for CASSVGLRGGVETQYF.

CDR3 sequence reads: CASSHPGQKDTQYF. The CDR3 DNA sequence: TGCGCCAGCAGCCATCCGGGACAGAAAGATACGCAGTATTTT. This chain uses TRBV4-1 with TRBJ2-3; 7 nucleotides agree with TRBD1. V was clipped by 3 bases and J by 5 bases; unmatched bases: 5. Germline CDR1 reads MGHRA; CDR2 reads YSYEKL. The CDR3 is made up of 14 amino acids.

V is TRBV7-2 and J is TRBJ2-7; either TRBD1 or TRBD2 may fit D (5 bases each). This CDR3 contains 13 residues. In germline, CDR1 is SGHTA, CDR2 FQGNSA. V lost 4 bases, J lost 9 bases, and 16 bases lay in between. The CDR3 DNA follows: TGTGCCAGCAGCTCACAAGGGGACCTACGGCAGTACTTC. This encodes CASSSQGDLRQYF.

The chain is built from TRBV19 and TRBJ2-3; TRBD2 might be the D (6 bases). Germline-derived CDR1 and CDR2 are LNHDA and SQIVND (reference sequence). The CDR3 is made up of 14 amino acids. Trimming stripped 5 bases from V and 6 bases from J, with 15 bases between. CDR3: CASSPRRGGDTQYF. The CDR3 region has the DNA TGTGCCAGTAGTCCACGGCGGGGAGGCGATACGCAGTATTTT.

The CDR3, as DNA: TGTGCCAGCAGCCCGACACGCGCCGAGCAGTACTTC. Residues: CASSPTRAEQYF. The gene calls are TRBV27 and TRBJ2-7, with no clear D. The V gene's germline CDR1 is MNHEY and CDR2 SMNVEV (reference sequence). The CDR3 has 12 residues. The V gene lost 6 bases and the J gene lost 6 bases, with 12 bases spanning the gap.

The sample holds a few counts of this clone. The CDR3 bases are TGCGCCAGCAGTGAAGGACAATATAGCAATCAGCCCCAGCATTTT. It specifies CASSEGQYSNQPQHF. The chain links TRBV10-2 to TRBJ1-5, with D possibly being TRBD1 (5 bases). Germline V gives CDR1 WSHSY, CDR2 SAAADI. The CDR3 length is 15 residues. Trimming took off 3 bases at V and 0 bases at J, with 9 bases between the two ends.

The rearrangement links TRBV30 to TRBJ2-1; no definite D call. Germline assignment: CDR1 GTSNPN and CDR2 SVGIG (reference sequence). The CDR3 totals 11 residues. The ends were cut back, 1 base at V and 5 bases at J, with 3 bases in the middle. The CDR3: CAWSGDNEQFF. The DNA of the CDR3 is TGTGCCTGGAGTGGGGACAATGAGCAGTTCTTC.

This clone occurred a few times. The chain is built from TRBV6-6 and TRBJ1-6, with 8 bases matching TRBD1. V gave up 5 bases and J gave up 7 bases; unmatched junction bases: 7. CDR3 length equals 15 residues. The V gene's germline CDR1 is MNHNY and CDR2 SVGAGI (reference sequence). The chain's CDR3 is CASSTRQGNNSPLHF. DNA for the CDR3: TGTGCCAGCAGTACCCGACAGGGGAACAATTCACCCCTCCACTTT.

This sequence joins TRBV27 and TRBJ1-1; no definite D call. Germline lookup yields CDR1 MNHEY and CDR2 SMNVEV (reference sequence). The CDR3 is 13 residues long. With 3 bases removed from V and 1 base from J, the gap between germline ends came to 6 bases. DNA of the CDR3: TGTGCCAGCAGTTTCCGTCGGAACACTGAAGCTTTCTTT. Translating it yields CASSFRRNTEAFF.

This sequence joins TRBV5-6 and TRBJ2-3, with D possibly being TRBD2 (6 bases). The V end was cut by 0 bases, the J end by 0 bases, with 11 bases between. This CDR3 has 16 residues. Germline CDR1 and CDR2: SGHDT and YYEEEE. CDR3 sequence reads: CASSLVRGLSTDTQYF. CDR3 nucleotides: TGTGCCAGCAGCTTGGTGCGGGGCCTGAGCACAGATACGCAGTATTTT.

The chain recombines TRBV7-2 with TRBJ1-2; 7 bases map to TRBD1. The CDR3 covers 15 residues. The V gene end was trimmed by 3 bases and the J gene end by 7 bases; junction bases not matched to a gene: 11. Germline CDR1 is SGHTA and CDR2 is FQGNSA. This CDR3 reads CASSLPTGWRGGYTF. CDR3 coding DNA: TGTGCCAGCAGCTTGCCGACAGGGTGGAGAGGTGGCTACACCTTC.

This clone was observed a handful of times. In DNA, the CDR3 is TGTGCCAGTTACTACGTGGGCAGGATGAATTCACCCCTCCACTTT. Protein: CASYYVGRMNSPLHF. The rearrangement joins TRBV5-8 to TRBJ1-6; no clear D gene. Trimming pared 8 bases from V and 7 bases from J, leaving 19 bases between. Germline V lookup: CDR1 SGHTS, CDR2 YDEGEE. The CDR3 loop spans 15 amino acids.

The chain uses TRBV10-3 and TRBJ2-7; D call uncertain. Germline V CDR1 and CDR2: ENHRY, SYGVKD. This CDR3 contains 16 residues. Trimming took 0 bases from V and 2 from J, leaving 14 bases between them. CDR3 region: CAISESKGIGPYEQYF. The CDR3 DNA is TGTGCCATCAGTGAGTCGAAGGGAATAGGACCCTACGAGCAGTACTTC.

The rearrangement uses TRBV11-2 and TRBJ2-7, with 8 bases that match TRBD1. Losses at the gene ends were 5 bases for V and 1 base for J; bases not matched to a gene: 4. Germline CDR1 reads SGHAT; CDR2 reads FQNNGV. The length of the CDR3 is 14 residues. The CDR3 loop reads CASSLWTGSYEQYF. Written as DNA, the CDR3 is TGTGCCAGCAGCCTATGGACAGGGTCCTACGAGCAGTACTTC.

The V gene is TRBV10-3, the J gene TRBJ2-2, with D possibly TRBD1 on 6 matching bases. From germline, CDR1 is ENHRY and CDR2 SYGVKD. The CDR3 loop spans 15 amino acids. Trimming pared 10 bases from V and 6 bases from J, leaving 21 bases between. CDR3 amino acids: CATTPGVGAAGELFF. CDR3 bases: TGTGCCACTACCCCGGGTGTGGGGGCGGCCGGGGAGCTGTTTTTT.

The rearrangement uses TRBV6-6 and TRBJ1-1; D not resolved. Per germline, CDR1 MNHNY and CDR2 SVGAGI (reference sequence). V was pared by 0 bases and J by 0 bases, with 11 bases between. CDR3 length equals 16 residues. The CDR3 loop is CASSYSWGQMNTEAFF. The CDR3 DNA follows: TGTGCCAGCAGTTACTCGTGGGGTCAGATGAACACTGAAGCTTTCTTT.